Listed below are T cell receptor beta chains from one sample, sequenced in a study of T cells after yellow fever vaccination. A single record per CDR3 protein comes from TCRdb applying MiXCR to the 5' RACE reads. The table records a few hundred thousand distinct CDR3 sequences, around 7% of them present only once. Specimen: CD4+ T cells sorted from PBMCs, collected 15 days after the yellow fever booster vaccination. The receptors were gathered from a man aged 30-40 years who received the YFV17D yellow fever vaccine. Both conserved end residues are part of each CDR3. A D gene is named only where the DNA matches it firmly. For some rows the clone size is stated as once, few or many, or as a class when expanded; others skip it.

clone size	J gene	D gene	V gene	CDR3 DNA	CDR3 protein
many	TRBJ1-4	.	TRBV20-1	TGCAGTGCTAGCTCCGGGACCGGTAATGAAAAACTGTTTTTT	CSASSGTGNEKLFF
few	TRBJ2-7	.	TRBV23-1	TGCGCCAGCAGTCCCCCGGACGTTTTTCACGAGCAGTACTTC	CASSPPDVFHEQYF
many	TRBJ2-2	TRBD2	TRBV7-2	TGTGCCAGCACCCGTCGGACTAGCGGCAACACCGGGGAGCTGTTTTTT	CASTRRTSGNTGELFF
.	TRBJ2-3	TRBD2	TRBV13	TGTGCCAGCAGCTTGACTAGCGGGATGGATACGCAGTATTTT	CASSLTSGMDTQYF
few	TRBJ2-7	TRBD2	TRBV9	TGTGCCAGCAGCGTAGGACTAGCGGGAGGGACCTACGAGCAGTACTTC	CASSVGLAGGTYEQYF
few	TRBJ2-7	.	TRBV7-8	TGTGCCAGCAGCTTGCCGGGCCGGGCAGACGAGCAGTACTTC	CASSLPGRADEQYF
many	TRBJ1-1	.	TRBV7-9	TGTGCCAGCAGCAGCCGGATGGACACTGAAGCTTTCTTT	CASSSRMDTEAFF
few	TRBJ2-1	TRBD2	TRBV24-1	TGTGCCACCAGTTCGACTAGCGGGAAGTATGAGCAGTTCTTC	CATSSTSGKYEQFF
.	TRBJ1-6	.	TRBV11-2	TGTGCCAGCAACAACAGGGAGGATTCACCCCTCCACTTT	CASNNREDSPLHF
many	TRBJ2-5	.	TRBV27	TGTGCCAGCCCAAACGGACTCGCGAGGGAGGAGACCCAGTACTTC	CASPNGLAREETQYF
few	TRBJ1-5	TRBD1	TRBV6-5	TGTGCCAGCAGTTACAGGCAGGGGGGCCAGCCCCAGCATTTT	CASSYRQGGQPQHF
many	TRBJ1-2	.	TRBV11-2	TGTGCCAGCAGCTATTCGGGCAGCGGGGACTATGGCTACACCTTC	CASSYSGSGDYGYTF
many	TRBJ2-7	.	TRBV7-9	TGTGCCAGCAGTTCCCAGGGCCTGTACGACGAGCAGTACTTC	CASSSQGLYDEQYF
many	TRBJ1-1	.	TRBV19	TGTGCCAGTAGAAACTCCCAGGATAGCCGTGCAAACACTGAAGCTTTCTTT	CASRNSQDSRANTEAFF
.	TRBJ2-5	.	TRBV20-1	TGCAGTGTCCACAGGAGTCAAGAGACCCAGTACTTC	CSVHRSQETQYF
few	TRBJ2-2	TRBD2	TRBV5-1	TGCGCCAGCAAGACTAGACCCGGGGCTAGCGGGAGATTGGAGCCTCCGGAGCTGTTTTTT	CASKTRPGASGRLEPPELFF
few	TRBJ1-2	.	TRBV29-1	TGCAGCGTTTCGGTGGGGAACACCATTACCTATGGCTACACCTTC	CSVSVGNTITYGYTF
many	TRBJ2-1	TRBD2	TRBV10-3	TGTGCCATCAGCAAAGGCCTCCTAGCGGGAGGAGGAGGGGGGAATGAGCAGTTCTTC	CAISKGLLAGGGGGNEQFF
many	TRBJ2-1	TRBD2	TRBV20-1	TGCAGTGCTAGGGGCGGGAGGGGCTACAATGAGCAGTTCTTC	CSARGGRGYNEQFF
few	TRBJ2-7	TRBD2	TRBV7-2	TGTGCCAGCAGCCCCGTGCGGGGGGCTTACGAGCAGTACTTC	CASSPVRGAYEQYF
few	TRBJ2-7	.	TRBV5-1	TGCGCCAGCAGCTTGGAACAGGGCGAAGGCTACGAGCAGTACTTC	CASSLEQGEGYEQYF
.	TRBJ2-7	TRBD2	TRBV20-1	TGCAGTGCTCTTAGCGGGGTGGGGTACGAGCAGTACTTC	CSALSGVGYEQYF
.	TRBJ2-3	.	TRBV29-1	TGCAGCCTCTCTAGAGGGCAGGGAATAGCAGATACGCAGTATTTT	CSLSRGQGIADTQYF
many	TRBJ2-1	TRBD2	TRBV20-1	TGCAGTGCTAGGGTCTTGGGCCGACTAGCGGGAAATGAGCAGTTCTTC	CSARVLGRLAGNEQFF
.	TRBJ1-1	.	TRBV6-1	TGTGCCGGCACACGGGCCTCCCAGCGGGAAGCTTTCTTT	CAGTRASQREAFF
few	TRBJ1-5	.	TRBV12-3/TRBV12-4	TGTGCCAGCAGTTTAGCTGGACAGTACACCAATCAGCCCCAGCATTTT	CASSLAGQYTNQPQHF
many	TRBJ2-6	TRBD1	TRBV5-1	TGCGCCAGCAGGTGGACAGGGACATCTGGGGCCAACGTCCTGACTTTC	CASRWTGTSGANVLTF
few	TRBJ2-3	.	TRBV12-3/TRBV12-4	TGTGCCAGCAGCCTGCTGTTGCGGGACAACACAGATACGCAGTATTTT	CASSLLLRDNTDTQYF
many	TRBJ2-1	.	TRBV18	TGTGCCAGCTCACCATCTGGGTATGACTACAATGAGCAGTTCTTC	CASSPSGYDYNEQFF
.	TRBJ2-7	TRBD2	TRBV6-1	TGTGCCAGCAGACTAACGGCGGGAGTAATTCAGTACTTC	CASRLTAGVIQYF
.	TRBJ2-4	.	TRBV27	TGTGCCAAGGGGGTCCCGGAGCTCGCTCAGTACTTC	CAKGVPELAQYF
few	TRBJ2-2	.	TRBV5-1	TGCGCCAGCACCGGTGGGAACACCGGGGAGCTGTTTTTT	CASTGGNTGELFF
many	TRBJ2-3	.	TRBV29-1	TGCATATCAACGATTAGCACAGATACGCAGTATTTT	CISTISTDTQYF
few	TRBJ1-1	.	TRBV6-1	TGTGCCAGCAGAGGTTTAACGAACACTGAAGCTTTCTTT	CASRGLTNTEAFF
few	TRBJ2-7	TRBD1	TRBV10-1	TGCGCCAGCAAGAGGACAGGGGTCTACGAGCAGTACTTC	CASKRTGVYEQYF
few	TRBJ2-7	.	TRBV5-6	TGTGCCAGCAGCTTGGGTACCGTCAGGCACCACGAGCAGTACTTC	CASSLGTVRHHEQYF
.	TRBJ1-2	.	TRBV12-3/TRBV12-4	TGTGCCAGCAGTTTAGCGGCAACCTATGGCTACACCTTC	CASSLAATYGYTF
many	TRBJ2-3	.	TRBV4-3	TGCGCCAGCAGCCAAGATCTAGAAAATACGCAGTATTTT	CASSQDLENTQYF
few	TRBJ2-7	.	TRBV28	TGTGCCAGTGACTACGAGCAGTACTTC	CASDYEQYF
few	TRBJ2-5	.	TRBV20-1	TGCAGTGGGGGCTGGGGCCAAGAGACCCAGTACTTC	CSGGWGQETQYF
.	TRBJ2-7	.	TRBV7-9	TGTGCCAGCAGCAACAGCGGCTACGAGCAGTACTTC	CASSNSGYEQYF
.	TRBJ1-3	.	TRBV7-2	TGTGCCAGCAGCTTATCGGACAGCGGGTACGGAAACACCATATATTTT	CASSLSDSGYGNTIYF
.	TRBJ2-7	.	TRBV29-1	TGCAGCGTTGGCAGTCAGGGGAAAAAGGACGAGCAGTACTTC	CSVGSQGKKDEQYF
few	TRBJ2-7	.	TRBV28	TGTGCCAGCAGTTCCTCCGGACGGCTTCGGGAGCAGTACTTC	CASSSSGRLREQYF
many	TRBJ2-1	.	TRBV3-1	TGTGCCAGCAGCCAAGCCGGAGGGCAGTTCTTC	CASSQAGGQFF
.	TRBJ2-7	.	TRBV6-2/TRBV6-3	TGTGCCAGCAGTTACCCAGCGCACTACGAGCAGTACTTC	CASSYPAHYEQYF
few	TRBJ2-1	TRBD2	TRBV20-1	TGCTGTGCTAGAGATCTCGGGACTAGCGGGTACAATGAGCAGTTCTTC	CCARDLGTSGYNEQFF
few	TRBJ2-7	TRBD2	TRBV20-1	TGCAGTGCGCGTCGGGCGGGAGTTGCCGAGCAGTACTTC	CSARRAGVAEQYF